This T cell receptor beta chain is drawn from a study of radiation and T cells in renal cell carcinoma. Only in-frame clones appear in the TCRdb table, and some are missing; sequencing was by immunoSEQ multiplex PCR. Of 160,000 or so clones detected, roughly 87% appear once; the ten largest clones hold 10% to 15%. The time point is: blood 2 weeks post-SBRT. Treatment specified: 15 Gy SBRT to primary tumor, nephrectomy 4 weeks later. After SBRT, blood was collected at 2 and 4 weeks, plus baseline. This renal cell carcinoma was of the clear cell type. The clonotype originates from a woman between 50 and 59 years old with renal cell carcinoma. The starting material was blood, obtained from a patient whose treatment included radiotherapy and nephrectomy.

In DNA form, the CDR3 reads TGTGCCAGCAGCCAAGATCTGCGGGCGGGGAACTCCTACGAGCAGTACTTC. Translating gives CASSQDLRAGNSYEQYF. The genes are TRBV4-2 and TRBJ2-7, with D possibly TRBD2 on 6 matching bases. The CDR3 contains 17 residues. The germline V gene encodes CDR1 LGHNA and CDR2 YNFKEQ. The ends were cut back, 0 bases at V and 0 bases at J, with 15 bases in the middle.